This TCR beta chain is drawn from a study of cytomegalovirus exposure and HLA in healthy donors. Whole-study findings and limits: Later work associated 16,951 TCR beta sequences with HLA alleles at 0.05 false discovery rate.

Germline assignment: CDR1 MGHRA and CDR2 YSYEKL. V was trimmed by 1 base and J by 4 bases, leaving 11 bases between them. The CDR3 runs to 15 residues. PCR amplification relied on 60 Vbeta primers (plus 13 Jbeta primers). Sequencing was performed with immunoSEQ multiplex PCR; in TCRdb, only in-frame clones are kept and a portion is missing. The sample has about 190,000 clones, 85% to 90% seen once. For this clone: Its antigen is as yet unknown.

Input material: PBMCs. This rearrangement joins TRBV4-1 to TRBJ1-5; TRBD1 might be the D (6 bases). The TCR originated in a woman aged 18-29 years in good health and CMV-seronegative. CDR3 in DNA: TGCGCCAGCAGCCAAGGGGACATGTATAATCAGCCCCAGCATTTT. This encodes CASSQGDMYNQPQHF.